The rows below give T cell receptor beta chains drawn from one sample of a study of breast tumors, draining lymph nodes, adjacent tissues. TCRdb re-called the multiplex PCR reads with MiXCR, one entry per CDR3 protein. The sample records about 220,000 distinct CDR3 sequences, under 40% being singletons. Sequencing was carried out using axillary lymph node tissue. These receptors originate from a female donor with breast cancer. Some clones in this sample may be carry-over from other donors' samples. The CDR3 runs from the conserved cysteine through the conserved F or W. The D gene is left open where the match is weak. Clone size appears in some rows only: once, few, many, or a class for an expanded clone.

TGTGCCACCAGTGAGCAGGCGGGGGGGTCTGGGGACAACGTCCTGACTTTC,CATSEQAGGSGDNVLTF,TRBD2,TRBV24-1,TRBJ2-6,NA
TGTGCCACCAGCTCTTCCGAAGCAGGGCGGAAACTGTTTTTT,CATSSSEAGRKLFF,NA,TRBV15,TRBJ1-4,many
TGTGCCAGCAGCGAAGCCGGGACAGGGGGCGAAGATACGCAGTATTTT,CASSEAGTGGEDTQYF,TRBD1,TRBV5-6,TRBJ2-3,many
TGTGCCAGCGATTCGGGGAACTACGAGCAGTACTTC,CASDSGNYEQYF,NA,TRBV11-2,TRBJ2-7,many
TGTGCCAGCAGTCCCCCCACCGGGGAGCTGTTTTTT,CASSPPTGELFF,NA,TRBV6-5,TRBJ2-2,NA
TGTGCCAGCAGCCCCGCGGGGGGGCCGAATGAAAAACTGTTTTTT,CASSPAGGPNEKLFF,NA,TRBV7-2,TRBJ1-4,many
TGTGCCAGCTCACCGTCGGGTTTGGACGAGCAGTACTTC,CASSPSGLDEQYF,NA,TRBV18,TRBJ2-7,many
TGCAGTGCTACCCAGTCGCCAGGGACTAGCTACACCTTC,CSATQSPGTSYTF,NA,TRBV20-1,TRBJ1-2,once
TGTGCCAGCAGCCCCGGTGTGACAGGGTGGGAGACCCAGTACTTC,CASSPGVTGWETQYF,TRBD1,TRBV14,TRBJ2-5,many
TGTGCTAGTGGTTTGGTACTTGGGAGAGGGACCGGGGAGCTGTTTTTT,CASGLVLGRGTGELFF,NA,TRBV12-5,TRBJ2-2,NA
TGCGCCAGCAGCCAAGATCTAGCCAGTTATAATTCACCCCTCCACTTT,CASSQDLASYNSPLHF,NA,TRBV4-1,TRBJ1-6,many
TGCAGTGCTAGAGAAAGCGGGGGGCTCAGGGATACGCAGTATTTT,CSARESGGLRDTQYF,TRBD2,TRBV20-1,TRBJ2-3,NA
TGTGCCAGCAGTGGGACTAGCGACTACGAGCAGTACTTC,CASSGTSDYEQYF,TRBD2,TRBV12-3/TRBV12-4,TRBJ2-7,many
TGCAGTGCTAGAGAAAGGGGGACAGGGCCCTCCAAATATAATTCACCCCTCCACTTT,CSARERGTGPSKYNSPLHF,TRBD1,TRBV20-1,TRBJ1-6,many
TGCGCCAGCAGCTTGGGTTTGGGTACGAAGGGCGAGCAGTACTTC,CASSLGLGTKGEQYF,NA,TRBV5-1,TRBJ2-7,many
TGTGCCAGCAGTAGAGACAGGGGAGCCTACGAGCAGTACTTC,CASSRDRGAYEQYF,TRBD1,TRBV6-5,TRBJ2-7,NA
TGCGCCAGCAGCCAAGATGGGACAGCGATTAGCTATGGCTACACCTTC,CASSQDGTAISYGYTF,TRBD1,TRBV4-1,TRBJ1-2,many
TGCAGTGCTAGCGGGGAGAGGGCTAATTCACCCCTCCACTTT,CSASGERANSPLHF,NA,TRBV20-1,TRBJ1-6,many
TGTGCCAGCAGCCGCGGACTAGCGGGAGGGACAGATACGCAGTATTTT,CASSRGLAGGTDTQYF,TRBD2,TRBV11-2,TRBJ2-3,NA
TGCAGCGTAGGGCAGGTCAGCTCAGATACGCAGTATTTT,CSVGQVSSDTQYF,NA,TRBV29-1,TRBJ2-3,NA
TGTGCCAGCAGCTTAGGGGGGCTGGATACGCAGTATTTT,CASSLGGLDTQYF,NA,TRBV7-9,TRBJ2-3,many
TGTGCCAGCAGTCAAACCAGTTACTATGGCTACACCTTC,CASSQTSYYGYTF,NA,TRBV7-2,TRBJ1-2,many
TGTGCCAGCATCTGGACAGGGATGAACACTGAAGCTTTCTTT,CASIWTGMNTEAFF,TRBD1,TRBV6-5,TRBJ1-1,NA
TGTGCCAGTCAGGGGGGGGGCGGGGGTGAGCAGTTCTTC,CASQGGGGGEQFF,NA,TRBV7-6,TRBJ2-1,many
TGTGCCAGCAGCCAGAACCAGCGTGAGCAGTTCTTC,CASSQNQREQFF,NA,TRBV3-1,TRBJ2-1,many
TGTGCCAGCAGCTTAGGGAGAGCGGGCCCGACGGGGGAGACCCAGTACTTC,CASSLGRAGPTGETQYF,NA,TRBV11-3,TRBJ2-5,many
TGTGCCTGGAGTCCAAGGAGGCCGGAGACCCAGTACTTC,CAWSPRRPETQYF,NA,TRBV30,TRBJ2-5,many
TGTGCCAGCAGTACCAGACAGGGTTGGTTCACCGGGGAGCTGTTTTTT,CASSTRQGWFTGELFF,TRBD1,TRBV6-5,TRBJ2-2,few
TGCAGTGCTCAGGGTTTAGGTAATTCACCCCTCCACTTT,CSAQGLGNSPLHF,NA,TRBV20-1,TRBJ1-6,many